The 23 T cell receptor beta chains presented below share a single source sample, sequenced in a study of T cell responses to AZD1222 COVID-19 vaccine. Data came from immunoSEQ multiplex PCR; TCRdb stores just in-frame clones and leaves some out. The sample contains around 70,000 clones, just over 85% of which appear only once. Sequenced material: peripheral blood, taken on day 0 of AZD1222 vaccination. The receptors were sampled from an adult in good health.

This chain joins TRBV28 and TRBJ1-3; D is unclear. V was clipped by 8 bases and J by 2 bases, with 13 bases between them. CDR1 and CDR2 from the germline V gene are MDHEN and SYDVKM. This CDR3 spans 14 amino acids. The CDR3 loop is CASHMRGTGNTIYF. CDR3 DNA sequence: TGTGCCAGCCACATGCGGGGTACTGGAAACACCATATATTTT.

This CDR3 reads CASSHRANTGELFF. The CDR3 bases are TGTGCCAGTAGCCACCGGGCGAACACCGGGGAGCTGTTTTTT. The chain has TRBV19 and TRBJ2-2; D gene uncertain. Germline values: CDR1 LNHDA, CDR2 SQIVND (reference sequence). This CDR3 has 14 residues. V was trimmed by 6 bases and J by 0 bases, leaving 8 bases between them.

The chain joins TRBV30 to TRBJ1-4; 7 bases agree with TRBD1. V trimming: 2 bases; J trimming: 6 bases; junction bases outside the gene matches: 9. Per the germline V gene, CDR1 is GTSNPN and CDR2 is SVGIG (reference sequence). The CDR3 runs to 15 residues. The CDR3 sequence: CAWSMMDRTDEKLFF. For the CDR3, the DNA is TGTGCCTGGAGTATGATGGACAGGACGGATGAAAAACTGTTTTTT.

CDR3 DNA: TGTGCCAGCAGCTTAACTCCCGCTGGACAGGGGAACACTGAAGCTTTCTTT. Residues: CASSLTPAGQGNTEAFF. The chain joins TRBV7-3 to TRBJ1-1; 8 nucleotides align to TRBD1. With V trimmed by 0 bases and J by 1 base, 7 bases remained unmatched. The CDR3 runs to 17 residues. Germline V CDR1 and CDR2: SGHTA, FQGTGA. Full variable domain (rest looked up from reference TRBV7-3 and TRBJ1-1): GAGVSQTPSNKVTEKGKYVELRCDPISGHTALYWYRQSLGQGPEFLIYFQGTGAADDSGLPNDRFFAVRPEGSVSTLKIQRTERGDSAVYLCASSLTPAGQGNTEAFFGQGTRLTVV.

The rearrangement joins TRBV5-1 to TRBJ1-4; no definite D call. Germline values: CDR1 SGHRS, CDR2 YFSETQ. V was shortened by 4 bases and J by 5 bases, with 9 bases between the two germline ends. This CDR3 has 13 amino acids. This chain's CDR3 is CASSREGNEKLFF. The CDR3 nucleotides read TGCGCCAGCAGCCGCGAGGGAAATGAAAAACTGTTTTTT.

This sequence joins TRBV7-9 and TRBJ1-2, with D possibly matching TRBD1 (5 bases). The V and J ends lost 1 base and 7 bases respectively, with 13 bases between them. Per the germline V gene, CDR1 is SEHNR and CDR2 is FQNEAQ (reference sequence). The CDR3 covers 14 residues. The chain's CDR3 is CASSLEMQGGGYTF. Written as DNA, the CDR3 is TGTGCCAGCAGCTTAGAAATGCAGGGTGGTGGCTACACCTTC.

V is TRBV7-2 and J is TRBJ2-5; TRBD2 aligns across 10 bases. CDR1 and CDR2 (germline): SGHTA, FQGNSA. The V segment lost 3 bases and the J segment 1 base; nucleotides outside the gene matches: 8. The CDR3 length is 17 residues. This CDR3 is CASSLIGLADIQETQYF. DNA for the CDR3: TGTGCCAGCAGCTTGATCGGACTAGCGGATATCCAAGAGACCCAGTACTTC.

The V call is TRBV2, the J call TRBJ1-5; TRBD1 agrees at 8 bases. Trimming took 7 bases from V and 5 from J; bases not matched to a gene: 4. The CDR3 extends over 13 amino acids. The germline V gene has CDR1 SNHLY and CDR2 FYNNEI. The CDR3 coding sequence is TGTGCCAGCAACAGGGGGTCCGATCAGCCCCAGCATTTT. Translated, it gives CASNRGSDQPQHF.

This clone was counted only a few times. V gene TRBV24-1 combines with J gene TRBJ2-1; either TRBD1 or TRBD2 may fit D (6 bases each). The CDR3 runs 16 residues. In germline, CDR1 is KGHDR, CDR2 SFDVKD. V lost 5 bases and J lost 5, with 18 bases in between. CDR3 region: CATSAPGEAVDNEQFF. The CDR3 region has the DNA TGTGCCACCAGTGCCCCAGGGGAGGCCGTGGACAATGAGCAGTTCTTC.

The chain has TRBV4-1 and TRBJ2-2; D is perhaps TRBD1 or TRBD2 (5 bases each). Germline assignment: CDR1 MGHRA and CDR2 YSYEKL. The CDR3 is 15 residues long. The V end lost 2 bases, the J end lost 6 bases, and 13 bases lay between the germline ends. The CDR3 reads CASSQYTRGAGELFF. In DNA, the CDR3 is TGCGCCAGCAGCCAATATACTAGAGGGGCCGGGGAGCTGTTTTTT.

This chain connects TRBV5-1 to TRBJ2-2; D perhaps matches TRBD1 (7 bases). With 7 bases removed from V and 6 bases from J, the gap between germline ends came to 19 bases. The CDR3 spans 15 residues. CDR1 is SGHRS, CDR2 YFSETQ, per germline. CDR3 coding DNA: TGCGCCAGCTCGGTGGAGGGGGCGAGAGCCGGGGAGCTGTTTTTT. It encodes CASSVEGARAGELFF.

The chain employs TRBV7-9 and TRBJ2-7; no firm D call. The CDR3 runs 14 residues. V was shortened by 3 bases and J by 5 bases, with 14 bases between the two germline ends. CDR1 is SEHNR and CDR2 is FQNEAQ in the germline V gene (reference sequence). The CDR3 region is CASSLGQARDEQYF. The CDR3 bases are TGTGCCAGCAGCTTGGGCCAGGCTAGGGACGAGCAGTACTTC. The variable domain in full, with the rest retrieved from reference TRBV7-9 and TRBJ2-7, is DTGVSQNPRHKITKRGQNVTFRCDPISEHNRLYWYRQTLGQGPEFLTYFQNEAQLEKSRLLSDRFSAERPKGSFSTLEIQRTEQGDSAMYLCASSLGQARDEQYFGPGTRLTVT.

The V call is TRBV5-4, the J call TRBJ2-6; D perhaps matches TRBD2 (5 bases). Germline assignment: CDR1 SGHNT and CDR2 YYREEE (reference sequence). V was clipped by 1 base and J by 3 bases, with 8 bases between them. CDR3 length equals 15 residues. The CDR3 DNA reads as TGTGCCAGCAGCTTGAAGGGAGTTGGGGCCAACGTCCTGACTTTC. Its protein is CASSLKGVGANVLTF.

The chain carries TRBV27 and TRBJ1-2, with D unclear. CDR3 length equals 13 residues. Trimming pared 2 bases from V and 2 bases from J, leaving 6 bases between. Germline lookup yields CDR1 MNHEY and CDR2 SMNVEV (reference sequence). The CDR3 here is CASSLDGNYGYTF. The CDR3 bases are TGTGCCAGCAGTTTAGACGGCAACTATGGCTACACCTTC.

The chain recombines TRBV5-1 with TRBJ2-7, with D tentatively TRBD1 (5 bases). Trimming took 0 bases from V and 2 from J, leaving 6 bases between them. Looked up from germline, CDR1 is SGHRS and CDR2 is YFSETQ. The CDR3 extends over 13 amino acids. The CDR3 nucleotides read TGCGCCAGCAGCTTGGAAGGGGCCTACGAGCAGTACTTC. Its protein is CASSLEGAYEQYF.

CDR3 protein: CASSLLQGYGYTF. The CDR3 DNA reads as TGTGCCAGCAGCTTACTACAGGGATATGGCTACACCTTC. The rearrangement joins TRBV7-9 to TRBJ1-2, with D possibly matching TRBD1 (6 bases). The V end lost 2 bases, the J end lost 5 bases, and 9 bases lay between the germline ends. The CDR3 has 13 amino acids. The germline V gene has CDR1 SEHNR and CDR2 FQNEAQ (reference sequence).

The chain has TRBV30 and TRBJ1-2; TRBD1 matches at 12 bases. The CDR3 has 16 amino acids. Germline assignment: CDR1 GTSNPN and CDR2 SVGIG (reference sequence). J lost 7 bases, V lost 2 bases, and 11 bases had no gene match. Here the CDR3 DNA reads TGTGCCTGGAGTAAGCTTCCGGGACAGGGGGCGGTTGGCTACACCTTC. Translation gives CAWSKLPGQGAVGYTF. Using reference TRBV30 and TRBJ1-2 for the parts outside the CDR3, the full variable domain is SQTIHQWPATLVQPVGSPLSLECTVEGTSNPNLYWYRQAAGRGLQLLFYSVGIGQISSEVPQNLSASRPQDRQFILSSKKLLLSDSGFYLCAWSKLPGQGAVGYTFGSGTRLTVV.

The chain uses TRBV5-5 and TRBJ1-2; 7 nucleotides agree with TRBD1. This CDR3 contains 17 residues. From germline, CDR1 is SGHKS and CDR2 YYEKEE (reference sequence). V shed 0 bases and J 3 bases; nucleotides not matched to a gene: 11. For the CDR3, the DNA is TGTGCCAGCAGCTTGGTGGGACAGATAAGATCTGACTATGGCTACACCTTC. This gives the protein CASSLVGQIRSDYGYTF.

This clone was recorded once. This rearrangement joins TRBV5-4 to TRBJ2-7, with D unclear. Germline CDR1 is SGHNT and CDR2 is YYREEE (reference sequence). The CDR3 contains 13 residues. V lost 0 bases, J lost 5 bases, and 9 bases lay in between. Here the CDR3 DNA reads TGTGCCAGCAGCTTGGACAATCTCGACGAGCAGTACTTC. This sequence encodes CASSLDNLDEQYF.

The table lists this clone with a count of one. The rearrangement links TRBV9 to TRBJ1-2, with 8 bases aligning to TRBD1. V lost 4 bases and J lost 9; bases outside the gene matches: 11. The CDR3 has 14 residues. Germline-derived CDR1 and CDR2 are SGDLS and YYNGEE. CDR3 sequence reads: CASSPGGAGGRYTF. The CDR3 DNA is TGTGCCAGCAGCCCTGGGGGGGCAGGGGGCCGCTACACCTTC.

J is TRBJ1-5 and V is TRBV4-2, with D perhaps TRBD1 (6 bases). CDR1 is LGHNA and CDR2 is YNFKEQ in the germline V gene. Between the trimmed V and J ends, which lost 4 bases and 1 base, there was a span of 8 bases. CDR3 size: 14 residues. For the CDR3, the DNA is TGTGCCAGCAGCCCGGACAGCAGCAATCAGCCCCAGCATTTT. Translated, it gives CASSPDSSNQPQHF.

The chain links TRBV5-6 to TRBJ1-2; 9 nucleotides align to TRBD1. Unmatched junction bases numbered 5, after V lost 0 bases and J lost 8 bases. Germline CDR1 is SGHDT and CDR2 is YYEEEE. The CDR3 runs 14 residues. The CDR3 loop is CASSLGTGGWGYTF. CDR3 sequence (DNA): TGTGCCAGCAGCTTGGGTACAGGGGGCTGGGGCTACACCTTC.

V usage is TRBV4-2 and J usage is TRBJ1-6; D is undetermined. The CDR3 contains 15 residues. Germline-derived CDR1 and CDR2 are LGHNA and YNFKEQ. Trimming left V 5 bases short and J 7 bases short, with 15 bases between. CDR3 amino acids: CASSARGGSNSPLHF. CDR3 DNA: TGTGCCAGCAGCGCCCGGGGAGGTAGCAATTCACCCCTCCACTTT.